This T cell receptor (beta chain) comes out of a study of cytomegalovirus exposure and HLA in healthy donors. General observations from the study: When a later analysis compared HLA-associated TCR beta chains with equally common others, the HLA-associated chains turned out to be more clonally expanded and to have lower generation probabilities. The study recorded about 150 TCR beta chains that were cytomegalovirus-associated. Sequence variants that were highly shared formed a cluster that was likely a sequencing artifact.

The ends lost 1 base at V and 4 bases at J; junction bases unmatched: 2. Germline loops: CDR1 KGHSH, CDR2 LQKENI. This CDR3 is 15 amino acids long. Primers for the PCR totalled 60 Vbeta and 13 Jbeta. The protocol was immunoSEQ multiplex PCR, while the TCRdb copy is restricted to in-frame clones and leaves out a portion. This table has 100,000 to 120,000 clones, 65% to 80% appearing once. This clone was detected only once. Its antigen remains unidentified. The origin of this receptor is a woman in her sixties or seventies in good health and CMV-seropositive. The specimen sequenced was PBMCs. The chain is built from TRBV18 and TRBJ2-7; TRBD2 matches at 12 bases. This CDR3 is CASSPRTSGMYEQYF. DNA for the CDR3: TGTGCCAGCTCACCACGGACTAGCGGGATGTACGAGCAGTACTTC.